Included here is one T cell receptor beta chain sequence, with context. The antigen is unknown. The data originate from a study of cytomegalovirus exposure and HLA in healthy donors. Points from the study as a whole: Presence/absence analyses assumed roughly uniform sequencing depth across donors, which may not hold.

Vbeta (60) and Jbeta (13) primers were used in the PCR. Assay used: immunoSEQ multiplex PCR; TCRdb lists only in-frame clones, some missing. The repertoire consists of over 110,000 clones, with 70% to 85% occurring once and the leading ten covering around 2.5%. Germline CDR1 reads MNHEY; CDR2 reads SMNVEV (reference sequence). V trimming: 6 bases; J trimming: 5 bases; junction bases outside the gene matches: 12. CDR3 length: 15 residues. This sequence was found in a male donor in good health and CMV-seronegative. Sequencing was performed on PBMCs. The chain is built from TRBV27 and TRBJ2-7, with 8 bases fitting TRBD2. CDR3 loop: CASRLLAEGRNEQYF. CDR3 bases: TGTGCCAGCAGGCTACTAGCGGAGGGTAGGAACGAGCAGTACTTC.